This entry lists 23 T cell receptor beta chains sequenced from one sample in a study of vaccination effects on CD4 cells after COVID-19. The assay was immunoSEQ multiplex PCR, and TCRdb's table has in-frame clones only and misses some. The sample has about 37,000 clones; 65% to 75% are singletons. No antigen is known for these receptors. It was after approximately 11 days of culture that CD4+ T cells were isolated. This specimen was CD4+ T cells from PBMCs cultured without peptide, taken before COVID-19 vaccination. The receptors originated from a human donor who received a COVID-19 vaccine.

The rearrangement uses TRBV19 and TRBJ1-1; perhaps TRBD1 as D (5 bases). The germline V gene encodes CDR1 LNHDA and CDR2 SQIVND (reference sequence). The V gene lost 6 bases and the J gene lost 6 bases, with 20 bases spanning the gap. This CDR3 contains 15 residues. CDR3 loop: CASSRASRVGAEAFF. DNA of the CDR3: TGTGCCAGTAGCCGGGCAAGCAGGGTTGGCGCTGAAGCTTTCTTT.

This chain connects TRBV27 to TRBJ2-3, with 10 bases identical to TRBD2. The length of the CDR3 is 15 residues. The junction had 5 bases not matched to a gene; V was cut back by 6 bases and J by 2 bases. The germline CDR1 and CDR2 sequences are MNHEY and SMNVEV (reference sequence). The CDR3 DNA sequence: TGTGCCAGCAGCCAGGGACTAGCGTACACAGATACGCAGTATTTT. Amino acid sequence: CASSQGLAYTDTQYF.

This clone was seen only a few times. The CDR3 DNA reads TGTGCCAGCAGCTTAAGACAGAACACTGAAGCTTTCTTT. It translates to CASSLRQNTEAFF. The chain couples TRBV7-9 to TRBJ1-1; D is unresolved. In germline, CDR1 is SEHNR, CDR2 FQNEAQ (reference sequence). V lost 2 bases and J lost 1, with 5 bases in between. The CDR3 is made up of 13 amino acids.

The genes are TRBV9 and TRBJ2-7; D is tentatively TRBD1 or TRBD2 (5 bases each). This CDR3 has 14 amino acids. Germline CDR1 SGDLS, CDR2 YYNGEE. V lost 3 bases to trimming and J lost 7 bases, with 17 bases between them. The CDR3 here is CASSARGSPREQYF. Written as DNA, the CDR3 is TGTGCCAGCAGCGCGAGGGGCTCACCTCGGGAGCAGTACTTC.

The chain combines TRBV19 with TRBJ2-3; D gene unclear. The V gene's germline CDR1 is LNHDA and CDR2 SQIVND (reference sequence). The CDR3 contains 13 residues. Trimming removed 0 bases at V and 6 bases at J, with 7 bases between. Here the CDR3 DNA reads TGTGCCAGTAGTATAGATAAATGGGATACGCAGTATTTT. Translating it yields CASSIDKWDTQYF.

The CDR3 loop is CASSYGGGAGGTQYF. The CDR3 nucleotides read TGTGCCAGCAGTTACGGCGGGGGGGCCGGAGGGACCCAGTACTTC. V gene TRBV6-2 or TRBV6-3 combines with J gene TRBJ2-5, with 9 nucleotides matching TRBD2. Germline CDR1 and CDR2: MNHEY and SVGEGT. This CDR3 is 15 amino acids long. J gave up 7 bases and V 2 bases, and 8 bases lay outside the gene matches.

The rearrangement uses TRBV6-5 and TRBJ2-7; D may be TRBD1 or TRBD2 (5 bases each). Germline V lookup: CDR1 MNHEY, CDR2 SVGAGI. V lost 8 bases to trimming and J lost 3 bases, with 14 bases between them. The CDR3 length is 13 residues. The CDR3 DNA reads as TGTGCCAGCGGGTACGGGACCCTCTACGAGCAGTACTTC. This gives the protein CASGYGTLYEQYF.

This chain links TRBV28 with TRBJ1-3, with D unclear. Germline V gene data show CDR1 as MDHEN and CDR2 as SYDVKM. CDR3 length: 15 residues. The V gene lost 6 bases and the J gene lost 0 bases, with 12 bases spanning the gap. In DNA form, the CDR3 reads TGTGCCAGCAGATCGGGCCCAAGCTCTGGAAACACCATATATTTT. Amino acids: CASRSGPSSGNTIYF.

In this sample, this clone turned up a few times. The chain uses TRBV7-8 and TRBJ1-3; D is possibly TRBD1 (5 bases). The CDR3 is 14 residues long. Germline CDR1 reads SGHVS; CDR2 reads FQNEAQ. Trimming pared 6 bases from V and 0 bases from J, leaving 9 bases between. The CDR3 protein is CASRDSISGNTIYF. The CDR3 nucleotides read TGTGCCAGCAGAGACAGTATCTCTGGAAACACCATATATTTT.

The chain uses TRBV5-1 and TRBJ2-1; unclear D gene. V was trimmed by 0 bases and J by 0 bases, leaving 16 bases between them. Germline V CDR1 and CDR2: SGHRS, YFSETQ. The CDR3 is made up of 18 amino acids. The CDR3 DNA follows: TGCGCCAGCAGCTTGGGCCATTCAGGAGCCTTCTCCTACAATGAGCAGTTCTTC. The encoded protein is CASSLGHSGAFSYNEQFF.

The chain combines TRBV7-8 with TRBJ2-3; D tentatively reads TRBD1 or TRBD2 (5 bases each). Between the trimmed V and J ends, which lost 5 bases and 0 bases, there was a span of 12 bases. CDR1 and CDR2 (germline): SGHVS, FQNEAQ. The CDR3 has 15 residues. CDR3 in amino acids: CASSPSRDSTDTQYF. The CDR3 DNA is TGTGCCAGCAGCCCGTCCCGGGACAGCACAGATACGCAGTATTTT.

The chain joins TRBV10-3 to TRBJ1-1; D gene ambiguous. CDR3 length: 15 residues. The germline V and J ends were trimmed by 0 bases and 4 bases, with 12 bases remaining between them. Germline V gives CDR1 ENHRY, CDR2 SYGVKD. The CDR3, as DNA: TGTGCCATCAGTGAGTCCATGACTGTGGGCACTGAAGCTTTCTTT. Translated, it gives CAISESMTVGTEAFF.

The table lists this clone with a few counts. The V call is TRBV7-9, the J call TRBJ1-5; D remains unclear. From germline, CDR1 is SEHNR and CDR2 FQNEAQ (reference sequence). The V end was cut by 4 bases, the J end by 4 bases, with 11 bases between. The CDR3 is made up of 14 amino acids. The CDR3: CASSSTITNQPQHF. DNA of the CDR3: TGTGCCAGCAGCTCAACCATAACTAATCAGCCCCAGCATTTT.

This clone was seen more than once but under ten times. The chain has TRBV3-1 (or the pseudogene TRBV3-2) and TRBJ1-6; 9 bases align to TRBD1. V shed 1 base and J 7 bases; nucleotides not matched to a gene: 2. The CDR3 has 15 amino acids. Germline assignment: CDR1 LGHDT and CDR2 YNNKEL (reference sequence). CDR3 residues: CASSQGDRANSPLHF. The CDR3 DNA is TGTGCCAGCAGCCAAGGGGACAGGGCCAATTCACCCCTCCACTTT.

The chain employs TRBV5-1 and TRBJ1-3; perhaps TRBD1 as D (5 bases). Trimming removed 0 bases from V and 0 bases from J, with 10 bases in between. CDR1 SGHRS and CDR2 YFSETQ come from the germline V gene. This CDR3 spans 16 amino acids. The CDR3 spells CASSLDAGISGNTIYF. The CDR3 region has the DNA TGCGCCAGCAGCTTGGATGCAGGGATCTCTGGAAACACCATATATTTT.

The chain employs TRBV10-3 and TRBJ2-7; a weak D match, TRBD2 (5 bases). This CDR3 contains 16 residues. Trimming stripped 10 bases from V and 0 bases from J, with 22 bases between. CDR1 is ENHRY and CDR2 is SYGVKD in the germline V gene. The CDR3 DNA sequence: TGTGCCACCCTTACCCGACTAACCGCCCGCTCCTACGAGCAGTACTTC. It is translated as CATLTRLTARSYEQYF.

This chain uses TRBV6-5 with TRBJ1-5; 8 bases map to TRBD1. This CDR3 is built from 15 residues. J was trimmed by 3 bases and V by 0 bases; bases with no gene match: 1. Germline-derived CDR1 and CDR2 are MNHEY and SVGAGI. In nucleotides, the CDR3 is TGTGCCAGCAGTTACTCGACAGGGGACAATCAGCCCCAGCATTTT. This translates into CASSYSTGDNQPQHF.

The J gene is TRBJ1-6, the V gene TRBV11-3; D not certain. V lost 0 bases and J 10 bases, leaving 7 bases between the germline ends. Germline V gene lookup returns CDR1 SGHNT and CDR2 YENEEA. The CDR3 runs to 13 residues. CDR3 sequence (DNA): TGTGCCAGCAGCTTAGATCGGTGGTCACCCCTCCACTTT. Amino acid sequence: CASSLDRWSPLHF.

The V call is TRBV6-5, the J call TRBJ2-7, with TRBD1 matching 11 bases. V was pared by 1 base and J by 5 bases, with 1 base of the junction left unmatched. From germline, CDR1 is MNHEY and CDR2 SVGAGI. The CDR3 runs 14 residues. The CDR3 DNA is TGTGCCAGCAGTTACTTGGGACAGGGGGACGAGCAGTACTTC. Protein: CASSYLGQGDEQYF.

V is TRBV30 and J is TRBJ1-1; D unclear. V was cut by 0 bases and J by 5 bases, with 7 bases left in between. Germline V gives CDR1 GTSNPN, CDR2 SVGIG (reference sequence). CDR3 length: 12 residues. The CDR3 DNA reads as TGTGCCTGGAGTGTACGGGGTACTGAAGCTTTCTTT. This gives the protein CAWSVRGTEAFF.

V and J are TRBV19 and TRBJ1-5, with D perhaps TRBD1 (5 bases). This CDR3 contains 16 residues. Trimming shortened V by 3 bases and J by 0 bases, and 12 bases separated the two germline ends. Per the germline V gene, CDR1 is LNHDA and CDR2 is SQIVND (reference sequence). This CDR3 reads CASSIEGTHSNQPQHF. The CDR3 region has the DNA TGTGCCAGTAGTATCGAGGGGACCCATAGCAATCAGCCCCAGCATTTT.

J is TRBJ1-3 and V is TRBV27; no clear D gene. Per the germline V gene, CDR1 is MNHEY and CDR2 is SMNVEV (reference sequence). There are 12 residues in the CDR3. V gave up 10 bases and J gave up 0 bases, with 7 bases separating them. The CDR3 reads CATKSSGNTIYF. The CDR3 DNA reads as TGTGCCACCAAGAGCTCTGGAAACACCATATATTTT.

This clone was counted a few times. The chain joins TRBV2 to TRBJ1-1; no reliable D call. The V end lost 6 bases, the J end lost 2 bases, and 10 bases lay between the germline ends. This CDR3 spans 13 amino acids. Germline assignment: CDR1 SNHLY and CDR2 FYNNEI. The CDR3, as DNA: TGTGCCAGCAGGCAATTATACAACACTGAAGCTTTCTTT. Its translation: CASRQLYNTEAFF.